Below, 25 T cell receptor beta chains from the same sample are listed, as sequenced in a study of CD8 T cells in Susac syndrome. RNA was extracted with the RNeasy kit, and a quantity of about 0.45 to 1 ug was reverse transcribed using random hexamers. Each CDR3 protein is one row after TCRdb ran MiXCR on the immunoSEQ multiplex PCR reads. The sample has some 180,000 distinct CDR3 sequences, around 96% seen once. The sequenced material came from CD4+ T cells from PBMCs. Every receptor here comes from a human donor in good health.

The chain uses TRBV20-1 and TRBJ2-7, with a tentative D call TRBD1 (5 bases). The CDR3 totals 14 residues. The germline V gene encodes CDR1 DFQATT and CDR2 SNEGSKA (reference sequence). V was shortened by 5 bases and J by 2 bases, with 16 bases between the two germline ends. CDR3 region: CSAPGHRGTYEQYF. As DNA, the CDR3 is TGCAGTGCTCCTGGACATCGTGGCACCTACGAGCAGTACTTC.

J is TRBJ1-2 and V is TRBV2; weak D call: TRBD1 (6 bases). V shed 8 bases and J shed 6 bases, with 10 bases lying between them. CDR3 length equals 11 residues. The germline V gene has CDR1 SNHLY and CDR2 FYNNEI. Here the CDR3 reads CASGYRDGYTF. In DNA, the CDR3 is TGTGCCAGCGGTTACAGGGATGGCTACACCTTC.

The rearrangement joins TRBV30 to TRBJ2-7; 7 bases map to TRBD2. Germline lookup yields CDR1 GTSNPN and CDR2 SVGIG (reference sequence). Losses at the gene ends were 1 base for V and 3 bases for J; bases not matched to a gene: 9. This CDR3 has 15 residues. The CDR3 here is CAWSGPEGGFYEQYF. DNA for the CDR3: TGTGCCTGGAGTGGGCCCGAGGGAGGGTTCTACGAGCAGTACTTC.

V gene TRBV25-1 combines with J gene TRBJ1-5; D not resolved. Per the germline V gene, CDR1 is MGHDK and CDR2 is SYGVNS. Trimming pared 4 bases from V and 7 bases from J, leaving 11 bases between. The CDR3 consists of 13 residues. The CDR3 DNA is TGTGCCAGCAGTGGGCAGGTCGGGCAGCCCCAGCATTTT. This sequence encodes CASSGQVGQPQHF.

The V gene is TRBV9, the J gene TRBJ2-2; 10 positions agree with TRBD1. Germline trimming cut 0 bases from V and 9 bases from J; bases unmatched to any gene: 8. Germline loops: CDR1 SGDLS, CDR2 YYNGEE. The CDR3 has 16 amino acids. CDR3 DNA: TGTGCCAGCAGCGTAGAGGGACAGGGGAGAAGACGGGAGCTGTTTTTT. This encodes CASSVEGQGRRRELFF. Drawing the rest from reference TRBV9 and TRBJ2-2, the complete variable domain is DSGVTQTPKHLITATGQRVTLRCSPRSGDLSVYWYQQSLDQGLQFLIQYYNGEERAKGNILERFSAQQFPDLHSELNLSSLELGDSALYFCASSVEGQGRRRELFFGEGSRLTVL.

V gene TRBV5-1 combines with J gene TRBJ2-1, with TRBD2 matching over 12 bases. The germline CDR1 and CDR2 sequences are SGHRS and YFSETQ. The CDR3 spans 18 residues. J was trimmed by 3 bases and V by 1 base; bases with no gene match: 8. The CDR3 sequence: CASSLYSSGRGNYNEQFF. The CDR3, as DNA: TGCGCCAGCAGCTTGTACTCTAGCGGGAGGGGGAACTACAATGAGCAGTTCTTC.

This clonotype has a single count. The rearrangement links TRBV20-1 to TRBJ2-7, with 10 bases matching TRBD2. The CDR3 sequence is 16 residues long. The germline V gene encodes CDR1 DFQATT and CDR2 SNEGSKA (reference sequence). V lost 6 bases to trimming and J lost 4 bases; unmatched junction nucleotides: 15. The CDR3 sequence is CSAPLASSGRMYEQYF. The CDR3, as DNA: TGCAGTGCCCCCCTGGCCTCTAGCGGGAGAATGTACGAGCAGTACTTC.

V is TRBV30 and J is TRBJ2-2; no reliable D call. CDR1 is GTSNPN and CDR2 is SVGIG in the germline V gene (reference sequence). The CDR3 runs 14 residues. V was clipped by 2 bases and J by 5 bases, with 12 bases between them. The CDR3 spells CAWSRTERTGELFF. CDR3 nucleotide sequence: TGTGCCTGGAGTAGGACGGAAAGGACCGGGGAGCTGTTTTTT.

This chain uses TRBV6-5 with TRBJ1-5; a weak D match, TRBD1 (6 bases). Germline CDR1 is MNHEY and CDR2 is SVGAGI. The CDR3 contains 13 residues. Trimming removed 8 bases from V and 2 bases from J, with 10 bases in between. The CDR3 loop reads CASAGDGNQPQHF. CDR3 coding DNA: TGTGCCAGCGCAGGGGACGGCAATCAGCCCCAGCATTTT.

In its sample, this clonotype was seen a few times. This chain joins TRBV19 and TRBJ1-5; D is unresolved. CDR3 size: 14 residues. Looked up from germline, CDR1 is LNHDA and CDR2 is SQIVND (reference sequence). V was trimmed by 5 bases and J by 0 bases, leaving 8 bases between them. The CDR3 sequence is CASSDTASNQPQHF. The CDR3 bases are TGTGCCAGTAGTGACACAGCTAGCAATCAGCCCCAGCATTTT. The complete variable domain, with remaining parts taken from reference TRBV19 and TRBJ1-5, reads DGGITQSPKYLFRKEGQNVTLSCEQNLNHDAMYWYRQDPGQGLRLIYYSQIVNDFQKGDIAEGYSVSREKKESFPLTVTSAQKNPTAFYLCASSDTASNQPQHFGDGTRLSIL.

The CDR3 sequence is CSASHSGRLGYNEQFF. The CDR3 DNA is TGCAGTGCTAGCCATAGCGGGAGACTGGGGTACAATGAGCAGTTCTTC. The chain recombines TRBV20-1 with TRBJ2-1; 9 nucleotides match TRBD2. Germline values: CDR1 DFQATT, CDR2 SNEGSKA (reference sequence). Trimming cost V 3 bases and J 4 bases; bases outside gene matches: 10. The CDR3 sequence is 16 residues long.

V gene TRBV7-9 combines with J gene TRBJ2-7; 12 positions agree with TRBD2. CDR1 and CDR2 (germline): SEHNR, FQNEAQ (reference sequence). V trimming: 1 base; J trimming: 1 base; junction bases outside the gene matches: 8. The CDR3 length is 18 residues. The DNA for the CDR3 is TGTGCCAGCAGCTTAGGACTAGCGGGAGAAGGTAATTCCTACGAGCAGTACTTC. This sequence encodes CASSLGLAGEGNSYEQYF.

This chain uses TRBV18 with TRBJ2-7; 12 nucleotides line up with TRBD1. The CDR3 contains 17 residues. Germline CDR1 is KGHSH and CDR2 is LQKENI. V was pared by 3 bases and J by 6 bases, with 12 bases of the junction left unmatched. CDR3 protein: CASSPFSPGTGGVEQYF. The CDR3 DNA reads TGTGCCAGCTCACCCTTTTCCCCCGGGACAGGGGGCGTCGAGCAGTACTTC.

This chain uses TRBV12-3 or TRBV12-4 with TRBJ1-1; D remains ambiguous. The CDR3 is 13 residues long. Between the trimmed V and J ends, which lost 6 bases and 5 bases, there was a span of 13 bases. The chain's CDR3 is CASSLPGGTEAFF. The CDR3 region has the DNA TGTGCCAGCAGCCTCCCCGGAGGGACTGAAGCTTTCTTT.

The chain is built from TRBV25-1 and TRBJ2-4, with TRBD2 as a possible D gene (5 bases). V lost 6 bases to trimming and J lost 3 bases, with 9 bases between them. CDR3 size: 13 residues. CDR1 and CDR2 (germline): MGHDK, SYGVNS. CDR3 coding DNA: TGTGCCAGCAGCGGGGTGGGCAAAAACATTCAGTACTTC. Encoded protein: CASSGVGKNIQYF.

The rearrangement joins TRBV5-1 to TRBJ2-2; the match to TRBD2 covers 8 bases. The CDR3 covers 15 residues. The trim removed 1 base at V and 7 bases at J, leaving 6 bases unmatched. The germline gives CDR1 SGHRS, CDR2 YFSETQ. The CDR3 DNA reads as TGCGCCAGCAGCTTGCGAGGCGGGAGGATCGGGGAGCTGTTTTTT. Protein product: CASSLRGGRIGELFF.

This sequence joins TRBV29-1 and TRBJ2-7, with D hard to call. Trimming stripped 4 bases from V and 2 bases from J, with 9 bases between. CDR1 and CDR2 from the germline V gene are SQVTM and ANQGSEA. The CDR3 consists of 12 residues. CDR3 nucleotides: TGCAGCGTTGGCCGGGCGACCTACGAGCAGTACTTC. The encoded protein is CSVGRATYEQYF.

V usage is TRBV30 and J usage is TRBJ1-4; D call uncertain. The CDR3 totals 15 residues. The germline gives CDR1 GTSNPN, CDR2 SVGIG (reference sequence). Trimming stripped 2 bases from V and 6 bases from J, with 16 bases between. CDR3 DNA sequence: TGTGCCTGGAGTACCCCGGCCGGGATGTATGAAAAACTGTTTTTT. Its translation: CAWSTPAGMYEKLFF.

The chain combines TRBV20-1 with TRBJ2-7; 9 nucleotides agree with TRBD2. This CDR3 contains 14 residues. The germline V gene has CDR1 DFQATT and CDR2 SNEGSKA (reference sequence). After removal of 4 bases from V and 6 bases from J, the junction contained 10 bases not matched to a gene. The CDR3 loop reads CSATRLADLGEQYF. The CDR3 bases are TGCAGTGCTACTAGACTAGCGGACCTCGGCGAGCAGTACTTC.

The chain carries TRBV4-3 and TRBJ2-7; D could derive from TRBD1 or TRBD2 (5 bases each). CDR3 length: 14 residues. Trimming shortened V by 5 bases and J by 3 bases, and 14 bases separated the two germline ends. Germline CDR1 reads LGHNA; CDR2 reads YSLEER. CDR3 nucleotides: TGCGCCAGCAGCTTGGGGGTTTCCTTCTACGAGCAGTACTTC. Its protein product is CASSLGVSFYEQYF.

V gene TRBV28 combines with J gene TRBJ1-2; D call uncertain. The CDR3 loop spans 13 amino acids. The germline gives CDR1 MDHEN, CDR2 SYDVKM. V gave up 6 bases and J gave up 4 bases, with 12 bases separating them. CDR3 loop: CASSGRTAYGYTF. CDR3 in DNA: TGTGCCAGCAGCGGACGGACTGCCTATGGCTACACCTTC.

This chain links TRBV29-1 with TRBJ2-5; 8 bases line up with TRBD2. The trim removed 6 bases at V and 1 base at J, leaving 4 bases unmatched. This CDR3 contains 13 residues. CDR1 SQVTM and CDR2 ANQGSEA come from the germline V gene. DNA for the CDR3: TGCAGCGTCGCCACTAGCGGCCAAGAGACCCAGTACTTC. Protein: CSVATSGQETQYF.

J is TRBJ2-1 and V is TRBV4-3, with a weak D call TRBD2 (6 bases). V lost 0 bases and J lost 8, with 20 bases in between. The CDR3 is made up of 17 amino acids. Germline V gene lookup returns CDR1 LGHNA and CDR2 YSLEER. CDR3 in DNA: TGCGCCAGCAGCCAAGAGGTCACGCGGGAAGTTGGATATGAGCAGTTCTTC. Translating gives CASSQEVTREVGYEQFF.

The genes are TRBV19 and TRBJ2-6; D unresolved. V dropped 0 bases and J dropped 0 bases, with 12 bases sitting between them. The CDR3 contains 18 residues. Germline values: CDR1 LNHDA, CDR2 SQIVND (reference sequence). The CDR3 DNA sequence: TGTGCCAGTAGTATAGACTTTACAGCAATCTCTGGGGCCAACGTCCTGACTTTC. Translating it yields CASSIDFTAISGANVLTF.

In nucleotides, the CDR3 is TGTGCCAGCAGCGCTCCTAGCATTCAGTATTTT. The encoded protein is CASSAPSIQYF. The rearrangement joins TRBV6-2 or TRBV6-3 to TRBJ2-3; D is possibly TRBD2 (5 bases). This CDR3 is 11 amino acids long. The V end lost 6 bases, the J end lost 12 bases, and 13 bases lay between the germline ends. CDR1 is MNHEY and CDR2 is SVGEGT in the germline V gene.